Listed below are T cell receptor beta chains from one sample, sequenced in a study of blood T cell repertoires in COVID-19. The repertoire was sequenced with immunoSEQ multiplex PCR; TCRdb's copy has only in-frame clones and lacks some. The sample lists 400,000 to 500,000 clones; over 75% were seen once. The sample comprised PBMCs or T cells enriched from blood (not recorded which). The receptor set was obtained from a woman aged 35 to 49 who had recovered from COVID-19. The CDR3 runs from the conserved cysteine through the conserved F or W. A D gene is named only where the DNA matches it firmly. Size tells how often a clone was seen (once, few, many) or the class of an expanded clone, and some rows leave it out.

>TRBJ1-1|TRBV11-3|-|-
CASSFQVNTEAFF
TGTGCCAGCAGCTTTCAGGTGAACACTGAAGCTTTCTTT
>TRBJ2-7|TRBV5-1|-|TRBD2
CASSLDGGRKSEQYF
TGCGCCAGCAGCTTGGATGGCGGGAGGAAGTCCGAGCAGTACTTC
>TRBJ2-1|TRBV9|-|TRBD2
CASNGGSGEQFF
TGTGCCAGCAACGGGGGGTCGGGCGAGCAGTTCTTC
>TRBJ2-7|TRBV7-2|-|-
CASSFEGEGEQYF
TGTGCCAGCAGCTTTGAGGGGGAGGGCGAGCAGTACTTC
>TRBJ2-5|TRBV6-5|-|TRBD2
CASTTSGRAFGTQYF
TGTGCCAGCACCACTAGCGGGAGGGCCTTTGGGACCCAGTACTTC
>TRBJ1-1|TRBV18|-|TRBD1
CASSPQGEFTEAFF
TGTGCCAGCTCACCGCAGGGGGAGTTTACTGAAGCTTTCTTT
>TRBJ2-1|TRBV29-1|-|TRBD2
CSERRVAGSREQFF
TGCAGCGAGCGCAGGGTAGCGGGGTCCCGGGAGCAGTTCTTC
>TRBJ1-1|TRBV30|few|-
CAWSVQVNTEAFF
TGTGCCTGGAGTGTACAGGTGAACACTGAAGCTTTCTTT
>TRBJ1-1|TRBV7-2|-|-
CASSLVMGGGIAEAFF
TGTGCCAGCAGCTTAGTGATGGGCGGGGGAATAGCTGAAGCTTTCTTT
>TRBJ2-7|TRBV11-2|-|TRBD2
CASTLLGGRDSYEQYF
TGTGCCAGCACTCTTCTCGGCGGGAGGGACTCCTACGAGCAGTACTTC
>TRBJ2-7|TRBV7-9|-|-
CASSLGQAISYEQYF
TGTGCCAGCAGCTTGGGGCAGGCGATCTCCTACGAGCAGTACTTC
>TRBJ2-1|TRBV19|-|TRBD1
CASRRDRGSYNEQFF
TGTGCCAGTAGAAGGGACAGGGGCTCCTACAATGAGCAGTTCTTC
>TRBJ2-3|TRBV27|once|TRBD2
CASSRTSGMAQYF
TGTGCCAGCAGTAGGACTAGCGGGATGGCGCAGTATTTT
>TRBJ2-7|TRBV10-1|-|TRBD2
CASSDPFPTSGRSEEQYF
TGCGCCAGCAGTGATCCCTTTCCGACTAGCGGGAGGTCGGAAGAGCAGTACTTC
>TRBJ1-2|TRBV15|-|TRBD1
CATSRDRGLGYGYTF
TGTGCCACCAGCAGAGATAGGGGGCTTGGGTATGGCTACACCTTC
>TRBJ2-5|TRBV19|-|TRBD2
CATARWAGGPGETQYF
TGTGCCACCGCAAGGTGGGCGGGAGGGCCGGGAGAGACCCAGTACTTC
>TRBJ1-5|TRBV25-1|-|-
CASSEPGRNQPQHF
TGTGCCAGCAGTGAACCGGGTAGAAATCAGCCCCAGCATTTT
>TRBJ2-3|TRBV9|-|TRBD1
CASSPRQGGTDTQYF
TGTGCCAGCAGCCCCCGACAGGGTGGGACAGATACGCAGTATTTT
>TRBJ1-1|TRBV10-1|few|-
CASSETANTEAFF
TGCGCCAGCAGTGAAACAGCGAACACTGAAGCTTTCTTT
>TRBJ2-1|TRBV29-1|-|-
CSARGRGNYNEQFF
TGCAGCGCCAGGGGGCGGGGGAACTACAATGAGCAGTTCTTC
>TRBJ1-5|TRBV2|once|-
CASQGYSNQPQHF
TGTGCCAGCCAGGGATATAGCAATCAGCCCCAGCATTTT
>TRBJ1-2|TRBV27|-|-
CASSLSLGSPYGYTF
TGTGCCAGCAGTTTATCGTTGGGGAGCCCCTATGGCTACACCTTC
>TRBJ2-2|TRBV6-1|-|-
CASSEGVQTITGELFF
TGTGCCAGCAGTGAAGGTGTACAGACTATCACCGGGGAGCTGTTTTTT
>TRBJ2-1|TRBV27|-|-
CASSPFRVGEQFF
TGTGCCAGCAGTCCATTCAGGGTTGGTGAGCAGTTCTTC
>TRBJ2-1|TRBV5-1|-|-
CASRKSGPYNEQFF
TGCGCCAGCAGAAAGAGCGGCCCCTACAATGAGCAGTTCTTC
>TRBJ1-4|TRBV5-1|-|-
CASSSQGGEKLFF
TGCGCCAGCAGCTCCCAGGGAGGTGAAAAACTGTTTTTT
>TRBJ1-2|TRBV7-2|-|TRBD1
CASSPRPGQGYYGYTF
TGTGCCAGCAGCCCCAGACCGGGACAGGGGTACTATGGCTACACCTTC
>TRBJ2-1|TRBV27|-|TRBD1
CATTGTGNYNEQFF
TGTGCCACCACCGGGACAGGGAACTACAATGAGCAGTTCTTC
>TRBJ1-3|TRBV9|few|TRBD1
CASSGDRVGNTIYF
TGTGCCAGCAGCGGCGACAGGGTGGGAAACACCATATATTTT
>TRBJ2-3|TRBV11-3|-|-
CASSDGMNTDTQYF
TGTGCCAGCAGCGACGGGATGAACACAGATACGCAGTATTTT
>TRBJ1-1|TRBV3-1/TRBV3-2|few|-
CASSPPTARYTEAFF
TGTGCCAGCAGCCCACCGACAGCCCGCTACACTGAAGCTTTCTTT
>TRBJ1-1|TRBV3-1/TRBV3-2|-|TRBD1
CASSQDQGARNTEAFF
TGTGCCAGCAGCCAAGACCAGGGGGCGCGGAACACTGAAGCTTTCTTT
>TRBJ1-5|TRBV4-2|-|-
CASSQDVGRGNQPQHF
TGTGCCAGCAGCCAAGATGTAGGCAGGGGCAATCAGCCCCAGCATTTT
>TRBJ1-2|TRBV27|-|-
CASSLDRNYGYTF
TGTGCCAGCAGTTTAGACAGAAACTATGGCTACACCTTC
>TRBJ1-3|TRBV14|-|TRBD1
CASSTRTGPGNTIYF
TGTGCCAGCAGCACTCGGACAGGCCCTGGAAACACCATATATTTT
>TRBJ2-1|TRBV3-1/TRBV3-2|-|-
CASSQPNNHNEQFF
TGTGCCAGCAGCCAGCCAAACAATCACAATGAGCAGTTCTTC
>TRBJ1-5|TRBV15|-|-
CATSRDERKVGQPQHF
TGTGCCACCAGCAGAGATGAGAGGAAGGTCGGACAGCCCCAGCATTTT
>TRBJ2-7|TRBV11-2|-|TRBD2
CASSLGRTSGTYEQYF
TGTGCCAGCAGCTTAGGGCGGACTAGCGGAACCTACGAGCAGTACTTC
>TRBJ1-5|TRBV10-3|-|TRBD1
CAISDRGGNQPQHF
TGTGCCATCAGCGACAGGGGGGGCAATCAGCCCCAGCATTTT
>TRBJ2-1|TRBV30|-|TRBD2
CAWTISGGLAAHNEQFF
TGTGCCTGGACAATTTCTGGGGGACTAGCGGCGCACAATGAGCAGTTCTTC
>TRBJ2-5|TRBV19|-|TRBD2
CASSVRAGGWETQYF
TGTGCCAGTAGTGTTAGAGCGGGAGGGTGGGAGACCCAGTACTTC
>TRBJ1-5|TRBV29-1|-|-
CSVKTGNNQPQHF
TGCAGCGTCAAAACAGGGAACAATCAGCCCCAGCATTTT
>TRBJ2-1|TRBV2|-|TRBD2
CASSEALRMGLILNEQFF
TGTGCCAGCAGTGAAGCCCTGAGGATGGGACTAATCCTCAATGAGCAGTTCTTC
>TRBJ2-5|TRBV2|-|-
CASSPRSGTQETQYF
TGTGCCAGCAGTCCGAGAAGCGGGACACAAGAGACCCAGTACTTC
>TRBJ1-1|TRBV12-3/TRBV12-4|-|-
CASLFTEAFF
TGTGCCAGCTTATTCACTGAAGCTTTCTTT
>TRBJ1-3|TRBV19|-|TRBD1
CASNRDRTTGLGNTIYF
TGTGCCAGTAATCGGGACCGAACGACAGGGTTGGGAAACACCATATATTTT
>TRBJ2-5|TRBV5-1|-|-
CASSLALQSLGKTQYF
TGCGCCAGCAGCTTGGCTCTACAGTCCCTTGGAAAGACCCAGTACTTC
>TRBJ2-3|TRBV19|-|TRBD2
CASSPSGSTDTQYF
TGTGCCAGTAGCCCTAGCGGGAGTACAGATACGCAGTATTTT
>TRBJ2-1|TRBV5-1|-|-
CASSLVLLSGKGDEQFF
TGCGCCAGCAGCTTGGTTCTCTTGTCAGGGAAAGGGGATGAGCAGTTCTTC
>TRBJ2-7|TRBV27|-|TRBD1
CASRRSGTGLGEQYF
TGTGCCAGCAGACGCTCCGGGACAGGGCTGGGCGAGCAGTACTTC
>TRBJ1-1|TRBV9|-|-
CASSVGGRTEAFF
TGTGCCAGCAGCGTTGGGGGCCGCACTGAAGCTTTCTTT